This T cell receptor (beta chain) was captured in a study of blood T cells in healthy people across ages. Overall study results and limits: Because donor CMV status was unknown, expanded clonotype changes were possibly confounded.

The use of a sample-barcoded 5' primer and a J-beta primer mix characterized a second PCR of roughly 7 to 12 cycles. Every molecule of cDNA carried a tag from a template-switch adaptor with 12 random nucleotides. Each CDR3 protein is one row after TCRdb ran MiXCR on the 5' RACE reads. This sample yields about 720,000 distinct CDR3 sequences, of which about 20% are seen a single time; about 22% belongs to the top ten. With respect to this clonotype: The antigen remains unidentified.

CDR1 is GTSNPN, CDR2 SVGIG, per germline (reference sequence). The CDR3 has 15 amino acids. The V end lost 0 bases, the J end lost 1 base, and 12 bases lay between the germline ends. V gene TRBV30 combines with J gene TRBJ1-2, with a weak D call TRBD1 (6 bases). Sequencing was carried out using blood. This sequence originates from a man between 65 and 85 years old in good health. CDR3 nucleotides: TGTGCCTGGAGTGTACAGAGGGGGGGTAACTATGGCTACACCTTC. Residues: CAWSVQRGGNYGYTF.